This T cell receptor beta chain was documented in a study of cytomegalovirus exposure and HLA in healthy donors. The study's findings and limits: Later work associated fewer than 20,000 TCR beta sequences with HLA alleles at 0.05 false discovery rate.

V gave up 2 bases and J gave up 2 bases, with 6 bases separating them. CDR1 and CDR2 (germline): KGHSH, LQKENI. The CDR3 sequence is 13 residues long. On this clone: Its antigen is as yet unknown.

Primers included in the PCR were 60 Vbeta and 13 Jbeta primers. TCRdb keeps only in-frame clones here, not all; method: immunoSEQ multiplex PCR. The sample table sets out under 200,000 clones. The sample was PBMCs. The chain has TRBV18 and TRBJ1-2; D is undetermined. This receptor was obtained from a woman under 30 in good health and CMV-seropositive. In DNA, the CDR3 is TGTGCCAGCTCACCAGCCGAGAACTATGGCTACACCTTC. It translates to CASSPAENYGYTF.